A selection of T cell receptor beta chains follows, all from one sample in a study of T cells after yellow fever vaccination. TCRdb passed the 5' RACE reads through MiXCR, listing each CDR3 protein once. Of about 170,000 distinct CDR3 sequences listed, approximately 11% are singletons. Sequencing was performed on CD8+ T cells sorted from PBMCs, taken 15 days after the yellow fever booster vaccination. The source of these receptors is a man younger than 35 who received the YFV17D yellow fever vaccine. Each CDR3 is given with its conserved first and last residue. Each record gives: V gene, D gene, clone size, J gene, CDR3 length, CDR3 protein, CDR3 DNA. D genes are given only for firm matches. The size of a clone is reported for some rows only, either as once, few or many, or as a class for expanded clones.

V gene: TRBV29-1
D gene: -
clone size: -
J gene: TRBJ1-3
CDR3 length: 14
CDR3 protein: CSARPRESGNTIYF
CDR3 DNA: TGCAGCGCTCGACCCAGGGAGTCTGGAAACACCATATATTTT

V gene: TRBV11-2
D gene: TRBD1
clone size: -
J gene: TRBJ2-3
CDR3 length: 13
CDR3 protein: CASSFTGGDTQYF
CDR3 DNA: TGTGCCAGCAGCTTCACAGGGGGAGATACGCAGTATTTT

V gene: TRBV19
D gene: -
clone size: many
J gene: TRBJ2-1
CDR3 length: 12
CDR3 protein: CASRAPGGRQFF
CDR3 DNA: TGTGCCAGCCGCGCCCCTGGGGGTCGGCAGTTCTTC

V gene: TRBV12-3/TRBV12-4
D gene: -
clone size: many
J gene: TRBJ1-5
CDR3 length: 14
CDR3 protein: CASRPDGHNQPQHF
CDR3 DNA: TGTGCCAGCAGGCCGGACGGACACAATCAGCCCCAGCATTTT

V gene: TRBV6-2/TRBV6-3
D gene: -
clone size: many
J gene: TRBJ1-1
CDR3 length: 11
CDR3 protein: CASSLGSEAFF
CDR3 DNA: TGTGCCAGCAGCCTCGGTAGCGAAGCTTTCTTT

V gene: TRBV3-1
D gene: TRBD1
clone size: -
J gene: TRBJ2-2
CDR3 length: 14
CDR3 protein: CASSQRQGLGELFF
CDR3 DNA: TGTGCCAGCAGCCAGCGACAGGGGTTAGGGGAGCTGTTTTTT

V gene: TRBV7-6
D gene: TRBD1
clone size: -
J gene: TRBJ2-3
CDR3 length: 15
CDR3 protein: CASSSTGGVADTQYF
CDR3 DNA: TGTGCCAGCAGTTCAACAGGGGGCGTCGCAGATACGCAGTATTTT

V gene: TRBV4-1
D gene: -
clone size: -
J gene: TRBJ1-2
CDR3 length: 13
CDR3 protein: CASSHVGAPGYTF
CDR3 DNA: TGCGCCAGCAGCCACGTTGGTGCACCGGGCTACACCTTC

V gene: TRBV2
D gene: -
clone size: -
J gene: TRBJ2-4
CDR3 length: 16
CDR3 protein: CASSEGQNLAKNIQYF
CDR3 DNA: TGTGCCAGCAGTGAAGGGCAGAACCTAGCCAAAAACATTCAGTACTTC

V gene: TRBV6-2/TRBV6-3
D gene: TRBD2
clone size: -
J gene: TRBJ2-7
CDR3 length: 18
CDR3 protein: CASSYSASGTRNSYEQYF
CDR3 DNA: TGTGCCAGCAGTTACTCGGCTAGCGGAACCAGGAACTCCTACGAGCAGTACTTC

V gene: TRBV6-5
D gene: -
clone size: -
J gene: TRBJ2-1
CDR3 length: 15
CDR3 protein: CASSYSLVGILEQFF
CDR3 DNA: TGTGCCAGCAGTTACAGTCTAGTGGGGATCCTTGAGCAGTTCTTC

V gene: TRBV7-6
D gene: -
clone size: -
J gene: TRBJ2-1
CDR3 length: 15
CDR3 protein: CASSPGSGPYNEQFF
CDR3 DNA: TGTGCCAGCAGCCCGGGGTCGGGGCCTTACAATGAGCAGTTCTTC

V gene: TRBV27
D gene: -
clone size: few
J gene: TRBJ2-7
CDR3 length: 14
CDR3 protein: CASSLVGYSYEQYF
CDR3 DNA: TGTGCCAGCAGTTTGGTAGGGTACTCCTACGAGCAGTACTTC

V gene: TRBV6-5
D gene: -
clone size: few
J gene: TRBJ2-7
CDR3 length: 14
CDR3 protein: CASSYKGPLYEQYF
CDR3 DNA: TGTGCCAGCAGTTACAAGGGGCCGCTCTACGAGCAGTACTTC

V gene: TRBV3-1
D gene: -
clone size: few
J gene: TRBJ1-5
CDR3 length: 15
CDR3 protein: CASSQGSGGNQPQHF
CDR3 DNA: TGTGCCAGCAGCCAAGGTTCAGGGGGCAATCAGCCCCAGCATTTT

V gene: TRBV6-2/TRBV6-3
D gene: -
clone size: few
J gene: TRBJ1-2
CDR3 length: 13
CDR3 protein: CASNRDEDYGYTF
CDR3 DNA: TGTGCCAGCAACAGGGACGAAGACTATGGCTACACCTTC

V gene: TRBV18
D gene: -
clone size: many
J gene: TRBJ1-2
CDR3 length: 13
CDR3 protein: CASSPGGAGGYTF
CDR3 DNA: TGTGCCAGCTCACCAGGGGGGGCTGGTGGCTACACCTTC

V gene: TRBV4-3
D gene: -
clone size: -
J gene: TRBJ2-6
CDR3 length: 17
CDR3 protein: CASSQGSSYSGANVLTF
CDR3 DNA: TGCGCCAGCAGCCAAGGTAGTAGTTACTCTGGGGCCAACGTCCTGACTTTC

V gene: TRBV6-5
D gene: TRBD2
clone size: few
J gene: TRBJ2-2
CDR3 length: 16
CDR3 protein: CASSLAGDQNTGELFF
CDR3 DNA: TGTGCCAGCAGTCTAGCGGGGGATCAGAACACCGGGGAGCTGTTTTTT

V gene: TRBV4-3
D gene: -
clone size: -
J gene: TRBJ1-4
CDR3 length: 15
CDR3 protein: CASSQGSGLREKLFF
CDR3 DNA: TGCGCCAGCAGCCAGGGGTCAGGGTTACGTGAAAAACTGTTTTTT

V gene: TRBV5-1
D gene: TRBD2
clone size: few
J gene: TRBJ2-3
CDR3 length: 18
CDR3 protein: CASSFRGGLAGSTDTQYF
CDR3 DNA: TGCGCCAGCAGCTTTCGAGGAGGACTAGCGGGTAGCACAGATACGCAGTATTTT

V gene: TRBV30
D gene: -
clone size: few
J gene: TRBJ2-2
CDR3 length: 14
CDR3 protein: CAWIVGSDTGELFF
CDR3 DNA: TGTGCCTGGATCGTGGGCTCCGACACCGGGGAGCTGTTTTTT

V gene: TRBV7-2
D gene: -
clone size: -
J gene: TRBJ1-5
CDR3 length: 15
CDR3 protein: CASSLALMWNQPQHF
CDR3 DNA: TGTGCCAGCAGCTTAGCGTTAATGTGGAATCAGCCCCAGCATTTT

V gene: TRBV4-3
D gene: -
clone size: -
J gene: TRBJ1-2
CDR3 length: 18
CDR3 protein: CASSQDGRYLTLNYGYTF
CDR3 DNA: TGCGCCAGCAGCCAAGATGGGCGATACCTAACCCTTAACTATGGCTACACCTTC

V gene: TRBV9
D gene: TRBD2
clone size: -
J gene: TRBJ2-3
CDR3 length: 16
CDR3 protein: CASSSRSGDSTDTQYF
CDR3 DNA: TGTGCCAGCAGCTCCAGAAGCGGGGATAGCACAGATACGCAGTATTTT

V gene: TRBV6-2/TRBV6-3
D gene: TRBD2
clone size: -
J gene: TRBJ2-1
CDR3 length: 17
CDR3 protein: CASSYPGLAGGKNEQFF
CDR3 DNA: TGTGCCAGCAGTTACCCGGGACTAGCGGGGGGGAAGAATGAGCAGTTCTTC

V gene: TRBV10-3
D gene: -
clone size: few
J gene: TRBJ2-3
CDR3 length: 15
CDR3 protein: CAISEYRDGTDTQYF
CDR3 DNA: TGTGCCATCAGTGAGTACAGGGACGGCACAGATACGCAGTATTTT

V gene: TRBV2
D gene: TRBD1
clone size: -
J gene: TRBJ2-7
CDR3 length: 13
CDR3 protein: CASSSGQVYEQYF
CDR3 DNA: TGTGCCAGCAGTTCGGGACAGGTCTACGAGCAGTACTTC

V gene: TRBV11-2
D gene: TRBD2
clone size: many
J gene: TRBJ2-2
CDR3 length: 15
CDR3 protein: CASATGTINTGELFF
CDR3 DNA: TGTGCCAGCGCGACCGGGACTATAAACACCGGGGAGCTGTTTTTT

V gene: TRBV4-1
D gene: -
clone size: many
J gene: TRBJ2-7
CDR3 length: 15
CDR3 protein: CASSPRDPASYEQYF
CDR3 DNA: TGCGCCAGCAGCCCCAGGGACCCGGCCTCCTACGAGCAGTACTTC

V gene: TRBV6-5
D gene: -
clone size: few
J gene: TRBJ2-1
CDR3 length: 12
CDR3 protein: CASSSPLNEQFF
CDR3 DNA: TGTGCCAGCAGTTCCCCCCTCAATGAGCAGTTCTTC

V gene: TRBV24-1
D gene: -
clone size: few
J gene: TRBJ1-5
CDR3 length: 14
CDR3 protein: CATSDLDSNQPQHF
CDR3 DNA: TGTGCCACCAGTGATTTGGATAGCAATCAGCCCCAGCATTTT

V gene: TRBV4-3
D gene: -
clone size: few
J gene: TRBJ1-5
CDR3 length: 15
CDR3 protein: CASSQDTDPDQPQHF
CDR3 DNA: TGCGCCAGCAGCCAAGATACAGACCCAGATCAGCCCCAGCATTTT

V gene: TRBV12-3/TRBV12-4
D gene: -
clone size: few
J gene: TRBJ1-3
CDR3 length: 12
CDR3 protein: CASSLGLASIYF
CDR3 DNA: TGTGCCAGCAGTTTAGGTCTGGCATCCATATATTTT

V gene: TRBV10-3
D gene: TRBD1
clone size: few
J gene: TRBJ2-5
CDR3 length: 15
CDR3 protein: CATNRGTKYQETQYF
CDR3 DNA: TGTGCCACCAACAGGGGGACAAAGTACCAAGAGACCCAGTACTTC

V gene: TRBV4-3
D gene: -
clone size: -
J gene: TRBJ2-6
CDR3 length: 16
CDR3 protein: CASSQESAHGPRVLTF
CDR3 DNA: TGCGCCAGCAGCCAAGAATCGGCTCATGGGCCACGCGTCCTGACTTTC

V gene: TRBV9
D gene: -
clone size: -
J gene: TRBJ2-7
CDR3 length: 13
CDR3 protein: CASSVDSAYEQYF
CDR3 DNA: TGTGCCAGCAGCGTAGACTCAGCGTACGAGCAGTACTTC

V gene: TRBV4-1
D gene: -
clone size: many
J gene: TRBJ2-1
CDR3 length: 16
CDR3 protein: CASSRLSGTLNNEQFF
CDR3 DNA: TGCGCCAGCAGCCGACTTTCCGGGACACTTAACAATGAGCAGTTCTTC

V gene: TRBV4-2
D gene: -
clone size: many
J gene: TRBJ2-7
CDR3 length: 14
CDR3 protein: CASKVGMGSYEQYF
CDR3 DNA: TGTGCCAGCAAGGTGGGGATGGGCTCCTACGAGCAGTACTTC

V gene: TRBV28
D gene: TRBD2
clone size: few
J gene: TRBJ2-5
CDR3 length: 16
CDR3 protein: CASSLLAGASQETQYF
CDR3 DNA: TGTGCCAGCAGTCTCTTAGCGGGGGCTAGCCAAGAGACCCAGTACTTC

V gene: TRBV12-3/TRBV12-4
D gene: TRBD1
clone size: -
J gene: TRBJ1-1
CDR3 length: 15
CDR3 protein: CASKRDRGQSTEAFF
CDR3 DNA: TGTGCCAGCAAACGGGACAGGGGGCAAAGCACTGAAGCTTTCTTT

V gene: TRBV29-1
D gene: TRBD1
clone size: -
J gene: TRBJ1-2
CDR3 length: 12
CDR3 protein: CSVRTGESGYTF
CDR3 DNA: TGCAGCGTTAGGACAGGGGAAAGTGGCTACACCTTC

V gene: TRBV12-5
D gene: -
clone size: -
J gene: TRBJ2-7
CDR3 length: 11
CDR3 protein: CASGHGYEQYF
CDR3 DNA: TGTGCTAGTGGTCACGGCTACGAGCAGTACTTC

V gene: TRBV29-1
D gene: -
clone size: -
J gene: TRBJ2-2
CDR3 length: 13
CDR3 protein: CSVDLGFGGELFF
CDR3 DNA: TGCAGCGTTGATTTGGGGTTCGGCGGGGAGCTGTTTTTT

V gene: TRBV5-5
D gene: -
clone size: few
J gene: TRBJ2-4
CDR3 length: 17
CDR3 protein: CASSLRAGEDGKNIQYF
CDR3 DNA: TGTGCCAGCAGCTTGAGGGCCGGTGAGGACGGGAAAAACATTCAGTACTTC

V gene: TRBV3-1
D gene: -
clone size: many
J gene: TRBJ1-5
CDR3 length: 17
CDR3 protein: CASSPLGAQGPHQPQHF
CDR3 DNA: TGTGCCAGCAGCCCCCTAGGCGCACAGGGCCCCCATCAGCCCCAGCATTTT

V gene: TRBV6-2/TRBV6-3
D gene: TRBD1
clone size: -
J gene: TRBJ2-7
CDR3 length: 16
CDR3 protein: CASSRPRTGGEYEQYF
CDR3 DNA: TGTGCCAGCAGCCGCCCGCGGACAGGGGGCGAGTACGAGCAGTACTTC